The rows below give T cell receptor beta chains drawn from one sample of a study of blood T cells in healthy people across ages. A single record per CDR3 protein comes from TCRdb applying MiXCR to the 5' RACE reads. Among 450,000 to 650,000 distinct CDR3 sequences listed, less than 25% were seen once. These data were also reused for a study on T cells of mothers and their children.

The sequenced sample consisted of blood. The receptors shown here come from a boy younger than 18 in good health. Both conserved end residues are part of each CDR3.

j_call: TRBJ2-3
v_call: TRBV13
cdr3_aa: CASSLEWLAGITDTQYF

j_call: TRBJ1-5
v_call: TRBV19
cdr3_aa: CASRPSGTLSNQPQHF

j_call: TRBJ1-1
v_call: TRBV6-2/TRBV6-3
cdr3_aa: CASSYSRIKNTEAFF

j_call: TRBJ2-1
v_call: TRBV5-1
cdr3_aa: CASGPPLSSYNEQFF

j_call: TRBJ2-3
v_call: TRBV20-1
cdr3_aa: CSASRAGSTDTQYF

j_call: TRBJ2-3
v_call: TRBV9
cdr3_aa: CASSPTTGADTQYF

j_call: TRBJ2-3
v_call: TRBV11-1
cdr3_aa: CASETRLTDTQYF

j_call: TRBJ2-1
v_call: TRBV7-9
cdr3_aa: CASSSTDRVPYNEQFF

j_call: TRBJ2-2
v_call: TRBV4-1
cdr3_aa: CASSQGRNTGELFF

j_call: TRBJ2-1
v_call: TRBV29-1
cdr3_aa: CSAEGTSGGSSYNEQFF

j_call: TRBJ2-1
v_call: TRBV28
cdr3_aa: CASSSHKRESSYNEQFF

j_call: TRBJ1-2
v_call: TRBV27
cdr3_aa: CASSLGPGDGYTF